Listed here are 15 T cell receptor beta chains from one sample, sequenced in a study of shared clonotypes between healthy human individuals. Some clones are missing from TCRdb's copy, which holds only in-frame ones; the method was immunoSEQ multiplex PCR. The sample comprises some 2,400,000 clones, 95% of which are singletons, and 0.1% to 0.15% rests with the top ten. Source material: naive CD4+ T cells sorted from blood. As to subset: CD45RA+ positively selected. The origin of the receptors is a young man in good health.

CDR3 DNA: TGTGCCAGCAGCGCAGCGGGGGCGGGCAATGAGCAGTTCTTC. Its protein product is CASSAAGAGNEQFF. The chain couples TRBV5-6 to TRBJ2-1, with 8 bases lining up with TRBD2. V was pared by 4 bases and J by 6 bases, with 6 bases of the junction left unmatched. CDR1 is SGHDT, CDR2 YYEEEE, per germline. The CDR3 sequence is 14 residues long.

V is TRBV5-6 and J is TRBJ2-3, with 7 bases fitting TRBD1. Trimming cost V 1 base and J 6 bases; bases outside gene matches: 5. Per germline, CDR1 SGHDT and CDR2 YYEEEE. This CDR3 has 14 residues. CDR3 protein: CASSLLQGVDTQYF. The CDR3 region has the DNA TGTGCCAGCAGCTTGTTGCAGGGGGTCGATACGCAGTATTTT.

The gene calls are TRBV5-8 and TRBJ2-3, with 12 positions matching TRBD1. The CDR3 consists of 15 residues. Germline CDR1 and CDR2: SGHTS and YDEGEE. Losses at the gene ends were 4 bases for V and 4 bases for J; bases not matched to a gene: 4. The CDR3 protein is CASSPGTGGPDTQYF. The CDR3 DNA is TGTGCCAGCAGCCCCGGGACAGGGGGCCCAGATACGCAGTATTTT.

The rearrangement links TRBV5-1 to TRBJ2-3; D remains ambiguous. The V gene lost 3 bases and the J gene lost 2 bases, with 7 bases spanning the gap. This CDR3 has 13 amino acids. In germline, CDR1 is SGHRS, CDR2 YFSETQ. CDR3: CASSSQDTDTQYF. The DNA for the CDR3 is TGCGCCAGCAGCTCCCAAGACACAGATACGCAGTATTTT.

This chain's CDR3 is CASSQDLERNPGLHF. DNA for the CDR3: TGTGCCAGCAGCCAAGACCTTGAGAGAAACCCAGGCCTCCACTTT. This chain joins TRBV6-6 and TRBJ1-6; D gene unclear. This CDR3 has 15 amino acids. Germline CDR1 is MNHNY and CDR2 is SVGAGI (reference sequence). Trimming cost V 6 bases and J 15 bases, with 24 bases left between them.

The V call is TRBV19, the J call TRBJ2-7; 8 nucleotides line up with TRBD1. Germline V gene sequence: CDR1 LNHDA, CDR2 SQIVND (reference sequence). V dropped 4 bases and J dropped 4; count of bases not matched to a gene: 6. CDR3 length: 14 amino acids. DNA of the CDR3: TGTGCCAGTAGTAAGACAGGGGAACAGTACGAGCAGTACTTC. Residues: CASSKTGEQYEQYF.

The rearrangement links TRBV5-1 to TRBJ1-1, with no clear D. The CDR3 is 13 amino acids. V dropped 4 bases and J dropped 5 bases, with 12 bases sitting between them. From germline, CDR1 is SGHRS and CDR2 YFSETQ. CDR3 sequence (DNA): TGCGCCAGCAGCCTAGAGATAGGGACTGAAGCTTTCTTT. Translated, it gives CASSLEIGTEAFF.

The CDR3 spells CASSSGLAGPIYNEQFF. The CDR3 DNA is TGTGCCAGCAGCTCGGGACTAGCGGGACCGATTTACAATGAGCAGTTCTTC. The chain employs TRBV11-2 and TRBJ2-1, with 13 bases that match TRBD2. V was clipped by 4 bases and J by 4 bases; unmatched bases: 7. CDR3 length equals 17 residues. Germline CDR1 is SGHAT and CDR2 is FQNNGV.

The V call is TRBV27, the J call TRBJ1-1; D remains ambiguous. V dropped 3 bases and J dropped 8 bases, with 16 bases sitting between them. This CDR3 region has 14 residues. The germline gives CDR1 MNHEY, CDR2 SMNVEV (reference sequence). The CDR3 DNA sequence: TGTGCCAGCAGTTTTCGGGAGGGTCGTACAGAAGCTTTCTTT. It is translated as CASSFREGRTEAFF.

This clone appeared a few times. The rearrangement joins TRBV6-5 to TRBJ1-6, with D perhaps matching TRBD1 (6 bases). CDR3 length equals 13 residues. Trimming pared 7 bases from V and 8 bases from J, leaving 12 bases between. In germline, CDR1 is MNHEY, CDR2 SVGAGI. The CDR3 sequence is CASNPDSHSPLHF. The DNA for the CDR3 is TGTGCCAGCAACCCGGACAGCCATTCACCCCTCCACTTT.

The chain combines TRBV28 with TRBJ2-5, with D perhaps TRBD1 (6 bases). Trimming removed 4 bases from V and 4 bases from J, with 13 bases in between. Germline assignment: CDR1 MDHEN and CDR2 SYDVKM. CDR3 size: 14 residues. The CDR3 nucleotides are TGTGCCAGCAGTTCTCAGGGGATCCCAGAGACCCAGTACTTC. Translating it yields CASSSQGIPETQYF. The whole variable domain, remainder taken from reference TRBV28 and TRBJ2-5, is DVKVTQSSRYLVKRTGEKVFLECVQDMDHENMFWYRQDPGLGLRLIYFSYDVKMKEKGDIPEGYSVSREKKERFSLILESASTNQTSMYLCASSSQGIPETQYFGPGTRLLVL.

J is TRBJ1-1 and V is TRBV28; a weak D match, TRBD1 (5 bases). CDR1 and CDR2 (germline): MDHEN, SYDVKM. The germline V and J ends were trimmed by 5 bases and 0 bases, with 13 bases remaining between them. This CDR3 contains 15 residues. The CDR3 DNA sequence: TGTGCCAGCAGTCCGACAGAGGGGCTGAACACTGAAGCTTTCTTT. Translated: CASSPTEGLNTEAFF.

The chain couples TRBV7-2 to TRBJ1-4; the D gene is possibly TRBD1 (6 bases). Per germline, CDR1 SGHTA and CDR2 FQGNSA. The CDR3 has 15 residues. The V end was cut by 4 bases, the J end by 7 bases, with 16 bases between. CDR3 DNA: TGTGCCAGCAGCTCCGGGCAGGGGTATGGTGAAAAACTGTTTTTT. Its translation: CASSSGQGYGEKLFF.

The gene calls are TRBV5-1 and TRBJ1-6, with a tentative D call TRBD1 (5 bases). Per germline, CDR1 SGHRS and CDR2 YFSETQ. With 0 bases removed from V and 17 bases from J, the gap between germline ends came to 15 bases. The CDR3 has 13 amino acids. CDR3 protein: CASSLEGVSTFHF. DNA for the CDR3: TGCGCCAGCAGCTTGGAAGGGGTGTCGACCTTCCACTTT.

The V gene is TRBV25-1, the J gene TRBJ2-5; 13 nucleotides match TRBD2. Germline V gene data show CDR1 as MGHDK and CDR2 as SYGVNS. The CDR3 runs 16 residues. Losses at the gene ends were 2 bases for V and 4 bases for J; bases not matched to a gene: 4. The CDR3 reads CASSEQRLAGGETQYF. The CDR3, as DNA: TGTGCCAGCAGTGAACAAAGACTAGCGGGAGGAGAGACCCAGTACTTC.